Listed below are T cell receptor beta chains from one sample, sequenced in a study of TIL therapy for anti-PD-1-resistant metastatic lung cancer. Produced via immunoSEQ multiplex PCR; TCRdb's table is partial and in-frame only. The sample lists more than 8,000 clones, 50% to 65% occurring once. Here the sequenced sample was tumor tissue, taken at baseline. All receptors derive from a person aged 25-79 years with non-small cell lung cancer. Each CDR3 is given with its conserved first and last residue. D genes are given only for firm matches. The size field is filled for only some rows; it gives once, few, many or a size class.

>NA|TRBV2|NA|TRBJ1-1
CASSEAGGRGPNTEAFF
TGTGCCAGCAGTGAAGCGGGGGGCCGCGGGCCGAACACTGAAGCTTTCTTT
>NA|TRBV5-4|TRBD1|TRBJ2-1
CASRRTGSGNEQFF
TGTGCCAGCAGAAGGACAGGTTCTGGGAATGAGCAGTTCTTC
>few|TRBV4-2|NA|TRBJ1-6
CASSQDRGRVIGNSPLHF
TGTGCCAGCAGCCAAGACAGGGGCCGGGTTATTGGTAATTCACCCCTCCACTTT
>NA|TRBV2|NA|TRBJ1-2
CASSEGQIYGYTF
TGTGCCAGCAGTGAGGGGCAGATCTATGGCTACACCTTC
>NA|TRBV11-2|TRBD1|TRBJ2-5
CASSLDQDRGRQETQYF
TGTGCCAGCAGCTTAGACCAAGACAGGGGGCGCCAAGAGACCCAGTACTTC
>medium-sized|TRBV2|NA|TRBJ2-5
CASSEGRGSETQYF
TGTGCCAGCAGTGAAGGGAGGGGGTCCGAGACCCAGTACTTC
>NA|TRBV29-1|NA|TRBJ2-1
CSATGTLTTYNEQFF
TGCAGCGCTACGGGGACTCTTACTACCTACAATGAGCAGTTCTTC
>NA|TRBV5-4|TRBD2|TRBJ2-1
CASSSKWASGYNEQFF
TGTGCCAGCAGCTCTAAATGGGCTAGCGGGTACAATGAGCAGTTCTTC
>NA|TRBV11-3|NA|TRBJ2-3
CASSPSGRPQYF
TGTGCCAGCAGCCCCTCAGGGCGTCCGCAGTATTTT
>NA|TRBV4-1|NA|TRBJ1-2
CASSQVYSYYGYTF
TGCGCCAGCAGCCAAGTCTACAGCTACTATGGCTACACCTTC
>NA|TRBV18|TRBD1|TRBJ1-1
CASLPGRTGLNTEAFF
TGTGCCAGCTTACCGGGGCGGACAGGGTTAAACACTGAAGCTTTCTTT
>medium-sized|TRBV7-9|NA|TRBJ1-1
CASSRSRGGTEAFF
TGTGCCAGCAGCCGGAGCAGGGGTGGCACTGAAGCTTTCTTT
>few|TRBV7-9|TRBD2|TRBJ2-1
CASSQTSGRASEQFF
TGTGCCAGCAGCCAAACTAGCGGGAGGGCCAGTGAGCAGTTCTTC
>NA|TRBV7-9|NA|TRBJ2-7
CASGRVGGQETEQYF
TGTGCCAGCGGGCGGGTGGGAGGCCAAGAAACCGAGCAGTACTTC
>NA|TRBV7-8|NA|TRBJ2-5
CASSLNPGGETQYF
TGTGCCAGCAGCCTAAATCCGGGCGGTGAGACCCAGTACTTC
>NA|TRBV5-1|TRBD1|TRBJ1-4
CASSFGQGVTNEKLFF
TGCGCCAGCAGCTTTGGACAGGGTGTAACTAATGAAAAACTGTTTTTT
>few|TRBV4-1|TRBD2|TRBJ2-7
CASSQGTSGTYEQYF
TGCGCCAGCAGCCAAGGGACTAGCGGAACCTACGAGCAGTACTTC
>NA|TRBV7-3|NA|TRBJ1-1
CASSLTEDGMNTEAFF
TGTGCCAGCAGCTTAACGGAGGACGGAATGAACACTGAAGCTTTCTTT
>few|TRBV7-8|NA|TRBJ2-5
CASSFPWGEETQYF
TGTGCCAGCAGCTTCCCCTGGGGGGAAGAGACCCAGTACTTC
>medium-sized|TRBV7-9|TRBD1|TRBJ2-3
CASRLRDSQTDTQYF
TGTGCCAGCAGGCTACGGGACAGTCAGACAGATACGCAGTATTTT
>few|TRBV5-4|NA|TRBJ2-7
CASGRVGGQETEQYF
TGTGCCAGCGGGCGGGTGGGAGGCCAAGAAACCGAGCAGTACTTC
>NA|TRBV15|NA|TRBJ1-5
CATSRGGGYSNQPQHF
TGTGCCACCAGCAGAGGGGGAGGGTATAGCAATCAGCCCCAGCATTTT
>once|TRBV5-1|TRBD2|TRBJ2-1
CASRGLAGYNEQFF
TGCGCCAGCAGAGGGCTAGCGGGATACAATGAGCAGTTCTTC
>NA|TRBV21-1|NA|TRBJ2-5
CASFGGGGARETQYF
TGTGCCAGCTTTGGAGGCGGGGGGGCGCGAGAGACCCAGTACTTC
>NA|TRBV6-5|NA|TRBJ1-2
CASSNSGAVSNYGYTF
TGTGCCAGCAGTAACTCTGGGGCCGTCTCTAACTATGGCTACACCTTC
>once|TRBV10-2|TRBD1|TRBJ1-5
CASSSGTGYQPQHF
TGCGCCAGCAGCTCCGGGACAGGGTATCAGCCCCAGCATTTT
>NA|TRBV2|TRBD2|TRBJ2-3
CASSLTSEFTDTQYF
TGTGCCAGCAGTCTGACTAGCGAGTTCACAGATACGCAGTATTTT
>NA|TRBV30|NA|TRBJ1-3
CAWTAGNSGNTIYF
TGTGCCTGGACGGCAGGGAACTCTGGAAACACCATATATTTT
>NA|TRBV28|TRBD2|TRBJ2-1
CASSRAGGKNEQFF
TGTGCCAGCAGTCGAGCGGGAGGTAAGAATGAGCAGTTCTTC
>NA|TRBV7-3|NA|TRBJ2-1
CASSLKPPHEQFF
TGTGCCAGCAGCTTAAAGCCCCCCCATGAGCAGTTCTTC
>NA|TRBV11-3|NA|TRBJ2-2
CASSSNRARGTGELFF
TGTGCCAGCAGCTCGAACCGAGCACGTGGCACCGGGGAGCTGTTTTTT
>NA|TRBV11-3|NA|TRBJ2-1
CASSLGFLYNEQFF
TGTGCCAGCAGCCTTGGCTTTCTGTACAATGAGCAGTTCTTC
>NA|TRBV30|NA|TRBJ1-2
CAWSQIDSYHGYTF
TGTGCCTGGAGTCAAATAGACAGCTATCATGGCTACACCTTC